This T cell receptor beta chain was sequenced during a study of graft-versus-host responses after intestinal transplantation. Across the whole study: Following induction with anti-thymocyte globulin, all recipients were given tacrolimus and steroids for about 3 years.

Study observations and caveats: Recipient marrow harbored GvH clones, some of which surfaced first in ileum or blood.

This CDR3 has 14 amino acids. Germline loops: CDR1 MNHEY, CDR2 SVGAGI. V was cut by 4 bases and J by 0 bases, with 10 bases left in between. Clones were sequenced by immunoSEQ multiplex PCR, and TCRdb holds only the in-frame ones, with some missing. The sample contains 7,000 to 9,500 clones, about a quarter of which appear only once. Stimulators, some 200,000 irradiated and violet-dye-labeled cells, were plated with some 200,000 CFSE-labeled responder cells. Both CD3+CD4+ and CD3+CD8+ responders that were proliferating and CFSE-low underwent sorting after the reaction. Material: alloreactive CD8+ T cells from a mixed lymphocyte reaction culture, obtained before transplantation. Subset denoted: CFSE-low proliferating T cells sorted from approximately 6-day pre-transplant mixed lymphocyte reaction (GvH or HvG direction). The source of this sequence is a human patient who was an organ donor for intestinal transplantation. The J gene is TRBJ2-7, the V gene TRBV6-5; maybe TRBD2 (5 bases). The CDR3 DNA follows: TGTGCCAGCAGTTTAGTCACTAGCTCCTACGAGCAGTACTTC. Encoded protein: CASSLVTSSYEQYF.